Included here is one TCR beta chain sequence, with context. The CDR3 length is 11 residues. Germline CDR1 is SEHNR and CDR2 is FQNEAQ (reference sequence). V was cut by 5 bases and J by 4 bases, with 6 bases left in between. The data were taken from a study of blood T cell repertoires in COVID-19. Study information: T cells, B-cell-depleted T cells, or PBMCs provided the cDNA or gDNA that served as material.

This table comes from immunoSEQ multiplex PCR, and its TCRdb copy is limited to in-frame clones, with some not included. The table includes some 160,000 clones, about 82% detected once. The TCR sequence derives from a man in his sixties or seventies with active or convalescent COVID-19. The chain joins TRBV7-9 to TRBJ2-7; D is perhaps TRBD1 (5 bases). Source material: peripheral blood. The CDR3 loop is CASSPGYEQYF. DNA for the CDR3: TGTGCCAGCAGCCCAGGGTACGAGCAGTACTTC. Based on the CDR3 plus reference TRBV7-9 and TRBJ2-7, the full variable domain is DTGVSQNPRHKITKRGQNVTFRCDPISEHNRLYWYRQTLGQGPEFLTYFQNEAQLEKSRLLSDRFSAERPKGSFSTLEIQRTEQGDSAMYLCASSPGYEQYFGPGTRLTVT.